Following are 22 T cell receptor beta chains from one sample sequenced in a study of regulatory T cells in long-lasting Graves disease. Library construction for TCR beta used iRepertoire HTBI primers and Arm-PCR of CDR3 regions. TCRdb re-called the multiplex PCR reads with MiXCR, one entry per CDR3 protein. This repertoire shows around 450,000 distinct CDR3 sequences, just under 15% found once; its top ten account for around 17%. The time point is: newly diagnosed GD, antithyroid drugs for less than 3 months. Isolated PBMC RNA provided the starting material for the TCR library. The data were also submitted as part of a second study, on T cells in Graves' hyperthyroidism and ophthalmopathy.

The source material was peripheral blood mononuclear cells (PBMCs), sampled at new diagnosis, from a patient treated with antithyroid drugs. The receptors originated from a woman under 40 with Graves disease.

This clonotype was counted a few times. The chain carries TRBV7-2 and TRBJ1-5; 7 positions match TRBD1. Germline loops: CDR1 SGHTA, CDR2 FQGNSA. This CDR3 spans 16 amino acids. Unmatched junction bases numbered 14, after V lost 4 bases and J lost 8 bases. Here the CDR3 reads CASSSGPWTQGEPQHF. DNA for the CDR3: TGTGCCAGCAGCTCGGGACCGTGGACGCAGGGGGAGCCCCAGCATTTT.

This chain joins TRBV19 and TRBJ2-7; 12 bases map to TRBD2. The CDR3 consists of 15 residues. After removal of 4 bases from V and 3 bases from J, the junction contained 4 bases not matched to a gene. Germline assignment: CDR1 LNHDA and CDR2 SQIVND (reference sequence). CDR3 nucleotides: TGTGCCAGTAGTACGACTAGCGGGAGCGGCTACGAGCAGTACTTC. Translated, it gives CASSTTSGSGYEQYF.

Details on this clonotype: A single base separates this from a much larger clone, so it may be a read error. The chain carries TRBV30 and TRBJ2-3; the match to TRBD2 covers 7 bases. The ends lost 5 bases at V and 9 bases at J; junction bases unmatched: 17. Germline V CDR1 and CDR2: GTSNPN, SVGIG (reference sequence). The CDR3 is 15 residues long. The CDR3 region is CAWDRDLGPRGTQYF. The CDR3 DNA reads TGTGCCTGGGATAGGGATCTGGGGCCGCGGGGGACGCAGTATTTT.

This clonotype came up many times. This chain uses TRBV5-1 with TRBJ1-1; perhaps TRBD1 as D (6 bases). Germline V gene data show CDR1 as SGHRS and CDR2 as YFSETQ. Between the trimmed V and J ends, which lost 1 base and 4 bases, there was a span of 17 bases. The CDR3 totals 16 residues. The CDR3 nucleotides are TGCGCCAGCAGCTTGTTATCTCAGGGGCTGGGCACTGAAGCTTTCTTT. Translated: CASSLLSQGLGTEAFF. Filled out from reference TRBV5-1 and TRBJ1-1, the complete variable domain reads KAGVTQTPRYLIKTRGQQVTLSCSPISGHRSVSWYQQTPGQGLQFLFEYFSETQRNKGNFPGRFSGRQFSNSRSEMNVSTLELGDSALYLCASSLLSQGLGTEAFFGQGTRLTVV.

This clonotype came up many times. The V and J genes are TRBV11-3 and TRBJ2-5; D tentatively reads TRBD1 or TRBD2 (5 bases each). The CDR3 spans 15 residues. CDR1 and CDR2 (germline): SGHNT, YENEEA. V gave up 5 bases and J gave up 2 bases, with 15 bases separating them. CDR3 nucleotides: TGTGCCAGCAGCCGGGACGGGCAAAGACAAGAGACCCAGTACTTC. It specifies CASSRDGQRQETQYF.

On this clonotype itself: This clone may be a read error of a much larger clone one base away. Lacking the conserved final phenylalanine or tryptophan, this CDR3 likely reflects a read error. This sequence joins TRBV27 and TRBJ2-1, with D tentatively TRBD2 (5 bases). The DNA end lines up better with TRBJ2-5; the J call may be wrong. The CDR3 is 11 residues long. The germline V gene encodes CDR1 MNHEY and CDR2 SMNVEV (reference sequence). The DNA for the CDR3 is TGTGCCAGCGCTACGGCGGGGACCCAGTACCTC. It specifies CASATAGTQYL.

This clonotype has at least ten counts. The chain combines TRBV27 with TRBJ2-3, with 9 bases identical to TRBD2. Germline CDR1 MNHEY, CDR2 SMNVEV (reference sequence). The CDR3 is 15 residues long. Germline trimming cut 5 bases from V and 4 bases from J; bases unmatched to any gene: 7. CDR3 in DNA: TGTGCCAGCAGTCCCCCGGGACTAGCAGCAGATACGCAGTATTTT. This encodes CASSPPGLAADTQYF.

The chain employs TRBV20-1 and TRBJ2-1; 12 bases agree with TRBD2. Germline CDR1 and CDR2: DFQATT and SNEGSKA (reference sequence). After removal of 2 bases from V and 0 bases from J, the junction contained 5 bases not matched to a gene. This CDR3 is built from 17 residues. The CDR3 DNA reads TGCAGTGCTAGACTAGCGGGAGGGAAGAGCTCCTACAATGAGCAGTTCTTC. Translating it yields CSARLAGGKSSYNEQFF.

This clonotype has ten or more counts. This rearrangement joins TRBV7-3 to TRBJ1-5; 7 bases line up with TRBD1. Per the germline V gene, CDR1 is SGHTA and CDR2 is FQGTGA. Trimming took 8 bases from V and 4 from J; bases not matched to a gene: 5. The CDR3 has 13 residues. The CDR3 reads CASSKGANQPQHF. The CDR3 DNA is TGTGCCAGCTCCAAGGGGGCAAATCAGCCCCAGCATTTT.

Points on this clonotype: An end of the junction does not agree with germline; a read error may underlie this. The rearrangement joins TRBV15 to TRBJ2-2; TRBD1 agrees at 8 bases. The CDR3 is 16 residues long. The germline gives CDR1 LNHNV, CDR2 YYDKDF (reference sequence). The CDR3 nucleotides read TGTGCCACCAGCAGAGAAGGGACAGGTATCACCGGGGGGCTGTTTTTT. It is translated as CATSREGTGITGGLFF.

This clonotype has ten or more counts. The chain employs TRBV18 and TRBJ1-1; D possibly corresponds to TRBD1 (5 bases). CDR1 is KGHSH, CDR2 LQKENI, per germline. The length of the CDR3 is 15 residues. Trimming cost V 1 base and J 2 bases, with 11 bases left between them. The CDR3 sequence: CASSPLDSLNTEAFF. CDR3 nucleotides: TGTGCCAGCTCACCACTCGACAGCTTAAACACTGAAGCTTTCTTT.

This clonotype was picked up a small number of times. The V call is TRBV18, the J call TRBJ2-1, with 13 bases aligning to TRBD2. The germline V gene encodes CDR1 KGHSH and CDR2 LQKENI. The CDR3 is 18 amino acids. V trimming: 3 bases; J trimming: 0 bases; junction bases outside the gene matches: 5. CDR3 sequence reads: CASSPGTSGTSSYNEQFF. DNA of the CDR3: TGTGCCAGCTCACCCGGGACTAGCGGGACAAGCTCCTACAATGAGCAGTTCTTC.

V gene TRBV10-3 combines with J gene TRBJ2-7, with D perhaps TRBD2 (6 bases). Germline V lookup: CDR1 ENHRY, CDR2 SYGVKD. Between the trimmed V and J ends, which lost 10 bases and 3 bases, there was a span of 16 bases. The CDR3 has 13 residues. CDR3 in amino acids: CATDAPGLYEQYF. In DNA form, the CDR3 reads TGTGCCACCGACGCACCGGGACTCTACGAGCAGTACTTC.

This clonotype was recorded at least ten times. The chain couples TRBV12-3 or TRBV12-4 to TRBJ1-2, with D hard to call. Trimming removed 2 bases at V and 6 bases at J, with 13 bases between. The CDR3 is made up of 14 amino acids. The CDR3 spells CASSLYTRADGYTF. The DNA of the CDR3 is TGTGCCAGCAGTTTATACACAAGGGCGGATGGCTACACCTTC.

This clonotype was detected many times. V usage is TRBV30 and J usage is TRBJ1-1; D gene unclear. The V end was cut by 3 bases, the J end by 6 bases, with 8 bases between. Germline V gene data show CDR1 as GTSNPN and CDR2 as SVGIG (reference sequence). The CDR3 contains 11 residues. The CDR3: CAWSTAAEAFF. The CDR3 DNA follows: TGTGCCTGGAGCACGGCGGCTGAAGCTTTCTTT.

This clonotype was observed a few times. This chain uses TRBV11-2 with TRBJ2-2; D is possibly TRBD2 (6 bases). Looked up from germline, CDR1 is SGHAT and CDR2 is FQNNGV. Trimming pared 5 bases from V and 5 bases from J, leaving 15 bases between. The CDR3 extends over 15 amino acids. The CDR3 DNA is TGTGCCAGCAGCCCCCCGGGGGATCTAACCGGGGAGCTGTTTTTT. Amino acids: CASSPPGDLTGELFF.

The count of this clonotype is one. The limits of the CDR3 on the DNA are not certain, so only TCRdb's listed CDR3 is given. The chain has TRBV20-1 and TRBJ2-3; the table's D call TRBD1 went unverified against the DNA. The CDR3 spans 15 residues, counting both ends. Germline-derived CDR1 and CDR2 are DFQATT and SNEGSKA (reference sequence). CDR3 region: CSALCQLTTRETQYF.

There are many counts of this clonotype. The CDR3 is CASSHQWGQGFPDTQYF. The CDR3 DNA is TGTGCCAGCAGCCATCAGTGGGGACAGGGTTTTCCAGATACGCAGTATTTT. This chain links TRBV28 with TRBJ2-3; 9 bases align to TRBD1. The CDR3 is 17 residues long. V gave up 6 bases and J gave up 4 bases; unmatched junction bases: 14. Germline values: CDR1 MDHEN, CDR2 SYDVKM.

The rearrangement joins TRBV7-8 to TRBJ1-1, with 10 bases fitting TRBD1. V lost 2 bases to trimming and J lost 5 bases; unmatched junction nucleotides: 14. The V gene's germline CDR1 is SGHVS and CDR2 FQNEAQ. This CDR3 region has 18 residues. The CDR3 loop reads CASSLHPGQGLERTEAFF. In DNA form, the CDR3 reads TGTGCCAGCAGCTTACATCCGGGACAGGGGTTGGAGAGAACTGAAGCTTTCTTT.

In its sample, this clonotype was seen many times. V usage is TRBV12-3 or TRBV12-4 and J usage is TRBJ1-2; 11 bases match TRBD1. CDR3 length: 15 residues. V lost 3 bases, J lost 2 bases, and 2 bases stayed unmatched. CDR3 sequence (DNA): TGTGCCAGCAGTTTCCGGACAGGGGGCAACTATGGCTACACCTTC. As protein: CASSFRTGGNYGYTF.

In its sample, this clonotype was seen many times. The chain combines TRBV6-2 or TRBV6-3 with TRBJ1-1; the match to TRBD1 covers 8 bases. Germline CDR1 reads MNHEY; CDR2 reads SVGEGT. The CDR3 runs 14 residues. Trimming at V came to 2 bases and at J to 1 base, leaving 0 bases not matched to a gene. CDR3 sequence reads: CASSYTGGNTEAFF. The DNA for the CDR3 is TGTGCCAGCAGTTACACAGGGGGGAACACTGAAGCTTTCTTT.

This clonotype was counted at least ten times. The V and J genes are TRBV19 and TRBJ1-4; a weak D match, TRBD1 (6 bases). The germline gives CDR1 LNHDA, CDR2 SQIVND (reference sequence). V lost 5 bases, J lost 3 bases, and 13 bases lay in between. The CDR3 covers 15 residues. The DNA for the CDR3 is TGTGCCAGTAGTGAAGGACAGCCCGCTAATGAAAAACTGTTTTTT. Translation: CASSEGQPANEKLFF. Full variable domain (rest looked up from reference TRBV19 and TRBJ1-4): DGGITQSPKYLFRKEGQNVTLSCEQNLNHDAMYWYRQDPGQGLRLIYYSQIVNDFQKGDIAEGYSVSREKKESFPLTVTSAQKNPTAFYLCASSEGQPANEKLFFGSGTQLSVL.